One and the same sample provided the 25 T cell receptor beta chains below, sequenced in a study of T cells after yellow fever vaccination (dated by TCRdb to about 2019). The library relied on 5' RACE. The instrument was an Illumina NovaSeq 6000. The raw public data were reprocessed by TCRdb itself: fastp quality trimming at Q25, MiXCR clonotype calling, in-frame beta chains only. One record per CDR3 amino acid sequence lists the most common genes and DNA. The sample data list some 320,000 distinct CDR3 sequences, and about 10% of these were observed just once. Jointly, the top ten make up around 3.2% of the sample. The treatment or condition label corresponds to: live attenuated yellow fever vaccine strain. Sequenced material: CD4+ T cells sorted from PBMCs, taken 45 days after the yellow fever booster vaccination. These receptors all come from a man younger than 35 who received the YFV17D yellow fever vaccine.

This clonotype was observed a handful of times. In DNA form, the CDR3 reads TGTGCCAGTAGTTTCGACCGCCATCAGCCCCAGCATTTT. Translating gives CASSFDRHQPQHF. The genes are TRBV19 and TRBJ1-5; D is unresolved. This CDR3 is built from 13 residues. Trimming shortened V by 5 bases and J by 5 bases, and 10 bases separated the two germline ends. Germline V CDR1 and CDR2: LNHDA, SQIVND (reference sequence).

This clonotype was seen only a few times. This chain links TRBV4-3 with TRBJ2-2, with 7 positions matching TRBD1. CDR1 and CDR2 from the germline V gene are LGHNA and YSLEER. The junction had 12 bases not matched to a gene; V was cut back by 2 bases and J by 3 bases. The CDR3 spans 18 residues. CDR3 sequence (DNA): TGCGCCAGCAGCCAAAAATCGACAGGGCCAGGGGACACCGGGGAGCTGTTTTTT. It yields the protein CASSQKSTGPGDTGELFF.

V and J are TRBV6-2 or TRBV6-3 and TRBJ1-1, with a possible D match to TRBD1 (5 bases). Trimming stripped 2 bases from V and 3 bases from J, with 13 bases between. Germline V gene lookup returns CDR1 MNHEY and CDR2 SVGEGT. CDR3 size: 15 residues. CDR3 DNA sequence: TGTGCCAGCAGTTACGGCAGGGTCTTGGACACTGAAGCTTTCTTT. Its protein is CASSYGRVLDTEAFF.

The V and J genes are TRBV7-2 and TRBJ1-1; the D is unclear. This CDR3 spans 15 amino acids. Germline V lookup: CDR1 SGHTA, CDR2 FQGNSA. V lost 4 bases and J 0 bases, leaving 12 bases between the germline ends. CDR3 nucleotides: TGTGCCAGCAGCTCCCCGGGCGTTATGAACACTGAAGCTTTCTTT. Translation: CASSSPGVMNTEAFF.

The V and J genes are TRBV7-9 and TRBJ2-2; TRBD2 matches 12 bases. In germline, CDR1 is SEHNR, CDR2 FQNEAQ (reference sequence). This CDR3 is 19 amino acids long. Losses at the gene ends were 5 bases for V and 0 bases for J; bases not matched to a gene: 10. The CDR3 sequence is CASSRTSGGQLSNTGELFF. CDR3 bases: TGTGCCAGCAGCCGAACTAGCGGGGGGCAACTATCGAACACCGGGGAGCTGTTTTTT. Together with reference TRBV7-9 and TRBJ2-2, the CDR3 gives the full variable domain: DTGVSQNPRHKITKRGQNVTFRCDPISEHNRLYWYRQTLGQGPEFLTYFQNEAQLEKSRLLSDRFSAERPKGSFSTLEIQRTEQGDSAMYLCASSRTSGGQLSNTGELFFGEGSRLTVL.

This clonotype was counted a few times. The rearrangement joins TRBV7-2 to TRBJ1-1; the D is unclear. V lost 0 bases and J lost 5, with 13 bases in between. The CDR3 runs to 15 residues. Germline CDR1 reads SGHTA; CDR2 reads FQGNSA. The CDR3, as DNA: TGTGCCAGCAGCTTAGCTGCCCGGGGTTGGACTGAAGCTTTCTTT. It specifies CASSLAARGWTEAFF.

The chain couples TRBV6-1 to TRBJ2-5; D is possibly TRBD1 (7 bases). Looked up from germline, CDR1 is MNHNS and CDR2 is SASEGT. V lost 6 bases to trimming and J lost 4 bases, with 18 bases between them. CDR3 length: 15 amino acids. The CDR3 nucleotides read TGTGCCAGCAGGGTTACAGGGGCCGGGGGAGAGACCCAGTACTTC. Translation: CASRVTGAGGETQYF.

The chain links TRBV9 to TRBJ2-2; D is uncertain. Trimming took off 0 bases at V and 4 bases at J, with 7 bases between the two ends. Germline assignment: CDR1 SGDLS and CDR2 YYNGEE. The CDR3 runs 14 residues. CDR3 nucleotides: TGTGCCAGCAGCGTAGAGGCCGTCACCGGGGAGCTGTTTTTT. This sequence encodes CASSVEAVTGELFF.

The genes are TRBV6-6 and TRBJ1-2; 9 bases are a match to TRBD1. CDR1 and CDR2 (germline): MNHNY, SVGAGI (reference sequence). J lost 7 bases, V lost 6 bases, and 9 bases had no gene match. This CDR3 is 14 amino acids long. CDR3 sequence reads: CASSIGTGGFGYTF. DNA for the CDR3: TGTGCCAGCAGCATTGGAACAGGGGGCTTTGGCTACACCTTC.

The rearrangement uses TRBV27 and TRBJ2-7; unclear D gene. The CDR3 is 15 amino acids. The germline CDR1 and CDR2 sequences are MNHEY and SMNVEV (reference sequence). Trimming removed 5 bases at V and 3 bases at J, with 17 bases between. CDR3 coding DNA: TGTGCCAGCAGTAGAGTCTCCCTCGGAGTCTACGAGCAGTACTTC. Amino acids: CASSRVSLGVYEQYF.

The J gene is TRBJ1-2, the V gene TRBV7-2, with 9 bases fitting TRBD1. Germline V CDR1 and CDR2: SGHTA, FQGNSA. Trimming at V came to 6 bases and at J to 8 bases, leaving 13 bases not matched to a gene. CDR3 size: 15 residues. The CDR3 nucleotides read TGTGCCAGCAGTCTCGGACAGGGGCGTTTGCAAGGCTACACCTTC. Its translation is CASSLGQGRLQGYTF. Looking up the rest from reference TRBV7-2 and TRBJ1-2 gives the full variable domain: GAGVSQSPSNKVTEKGKDVELRCDPISGHTALYWYRQSLGQGLEFLIYFQGNSAPDKSGLPSDRFSAERTGGSVSTLTIQRTQQEDSAVYLCASSLGQGRLQGYTFGSGTRLTVV.

This rearrangement joins TRBV9 to TRBJ2-5, with no clear D. CDR1 and CDR2 (germline): SGDLS, YYNGEE. The CDR3 length is 15 residues. V shed 0 bases and J shed 10 bases, with 19 bases lying between them. This CDR3 is CASSVGERPPSFQYF. CDR3 bases: TGTGCCAGCAGCGTAGGAGAAAGACCCCCGAGTTTCCAGTACTTC.

The chain uses TRBV7-2 and TRBJ2-6; TRBD1 matches 9 bases. J gave up 8 bases and V 4 bases, and 9 bases lay outside the gene matches. CDR3 length: 16 amino acids. Germline V gives CDR1 SGHTA, CDR2 FQGNSA. The CDR3 region has the DNA TGTGCCAGCAGCTCACCCGGGACAGGGATGCCCAACGTCCTGACTTTC. Protein sequence: CASSSPGTGMPNVLTF. The full variable domain, in which reference TRBV7-2 and TRBJ2-6 provide the parts outside the CDR3, is GAGVSQSPSNKVTEKGKDVELRCDPISGHTALYWYRQSLGQGLEFLIYFQGNSAPDKSGLPSDRFSAERTGGSVSTLTIQRTQQEDSAVYLCASSSPGTGMPNVLTFGAGSRLTVL.

The chain combines TRBV4-3 with TRBJ2-7; D ambiguous. The CDR3 consists of 16 residues. V was shortened by 0 bases and J by 2 bases, with 14 bases between the two germline ends. Germline loops: CDR1 LGHNA, CDR2 YSLEER. CDR3 DNA sequence: TGCGCCAGCAGCCAAGATCCTGAGGACGGTACCTACGAGCAGTACGTC. Protein: CASSQDPEDGTYEQYV.

This clonotype has more than one count but fewer than ten. The CDR3 loop is CASSTLTGPPGELFF. CDR3 DNA sequence: TGCGCCAGCAGCACCTTGACAGGGCCCCCCGGGGAGCTGTTTTTT. The gene calls are TRBV5-1 and TRBJ2-2; 7 bases fit TRBD1. CDR3 length equals 15 residues. V was pared by 4 bases and J by 6 bases, with 9 bases of the junction left unmatched. The germline CDR1 and CDR2 sequences are SGHRS and YFSETQ.

The chain has TRBV7-3 and TRBJ1-6, with 7 bases matching TRBD1. The CDR3 sequence is 15 residues long. The J segment lost 6 bases and the V segment lost 10 bases, leaving 12 bases of the junction unmatched. Germline CDR1 SGHTA, CDR2 FQGTGA. The CDR3 protein is CATIGGGQGNSPLHF. The CDR3 DNA sequence: TGTGCCACCATAGGAGGGGGCCAAGGTAATTCACCCCTCCACTTT.

The V and J genes are TRBV24-1 and TRBJ2-5; a possible D gene is TRBD2 (6 bases). There are 14 residues in the CDR3. CDR1 is KGHDR, CDR2 SFDVKD, per germline. With 4 bases removed from V and 2 bases from J, the gap between germline ends came to 10 bases. The CDR3 region has the DNA TGTGCCACCAGTGAGGGGGGTACGCAAGAGACCCAGTACTTC. This gives the protein CATSEGGTQETQYF.

The chain employs TRBV6-5 and TRBJ1-2, with D possibly matching TRBD1 (6 bases). In germline, CDR1 is MNHEY, CDR2 SVGAGI. This CDR3 region has 16 residues. V gave up 6 bases and J gave up 1 base, with 18 bases separating them. The CDR3 DNA reads TGTGCCAGCAGCCGGGACACCCAGATTCTTAACTATGGCTACACCTTC. It yields the protein CASSRDTQILNYGYTF.

V gene TRBV18 combines with J gene TRBJ2-3, with a tentative D call TRBD2 (6 bases). V lost 5 bases to trimming and J lost 4 bases, with 13 bases between them. The CDR3 consists of 14 residues. Germline CDR1 reads KGHSH; CDR2 reads LQKENI. As DNA, the CDR3 is TGTGCCAGCTCAGAATTGAGGGACTCAGATACGCAGTATTTT. It specifies CASSELRDSDTQYF. Filled out from reference TRBV18 and TRBJ2-3, the complete variable domain reads NAGVMQNPRHLVRRRGQEARLRCSPMKGHSHVYWYRQLPEEGLKFMVYLQKENIIDESGMPKERFSAEFPKEGPSILRIQQVVRGDSAAYFCASSELRDSDTQYFGPGTRLTVL.

In this sample, this clonotype turned up many times. CDR3 residues: CATLWEKLFF. CDR3 DNA: TGTGCCACGCTGTGGGAAAAACTGTTTTTT. The chain combines TRBV6-6 with TRBJ1-4; D unresolved. Germline CDR1 and CDR2: MNHNY and SVGAGI (reference sequence). The CDR3 consists of 10 residues. V lost 10 bases, J lost 8 bases, and 8 bases lay in between.

This clonotype occurred a few times. The rearrangement joins TRBV7-2 to TRBJ2-1; D ambiguous. The CDR3 totals 14 residues. The ends were cut back, 8 bases at V and 9 bases at J, with 20 bases in the middle. CDR1 is SGHTA and CDR2 is FQGNSA in the germline V gene. The DNA of the CDR3 is TGTGCCAGCGGCCGAGGTTCTCGAGCTACTGAGCAGTTCTTC. It translates to CASGRGSRATEQFF.

Ten or more counts support this clonotype. The chain couples TRBV20-1 to TRBJ2-3; unclear D gene. CDR1 and CDR2 from the germline V gene are DFQATT and SNEGSKA (reference sequence). The ends were cut back, 1 base at V and 2 bases at J, with 10 bases in the middle. The CDR3 is 14 amino acids. The CDR3 region is CSARVAVDTDTQYF. The CDR3, as DNA: TGCAGTGCTAGAGTTGCGGTAGACACAGATACGCAGTATTTT.

This CDR3 reads CATSRGASGEFADTQYF. The CDR3 region has the DNA TGTGCCACCAGCAGAGGGGCTAGCGGGGAGTTCGCAGATACGCAGTATTTT. This chain joins TRBV15 and TRBJ2-3; 9 bases map to TRBD2. After removal of 1 base from V and 4 bases from J, the junction contained 9 bases not matched to a gene. In germline, CDR1 is LNHNV, CDR2 YYDKDF (reference sequence). The CDR3 consists of 17 residues.

The chain carries TRBV5-4 and TRBJ2-2; the match to TRBD1 covers 8 bases. The V segment lost 2 bases and the J segment 9 bases; nucleotides outside the gene matches: 6. The CDR3 is 14 amino acids. Per germline, CDR1 SGHNT and CDR2 YYREEE (reference sequence). CDR3 coding DNA: TGTGCCAGCAGCTTCCCCGACAGGGGCCGGGAGCTGTTTTTT. Its translation is CASSFPDRGRELFF.

The CDR3 DNA reads TGTGCCAGCAGCCGCCGATCTGCGGACGAGCAGTACTTC. It specifies CASSRRSADEQYF. The rearrangement joins TRBV12-3 or TRBV12-4 to TRBJ2-7; D not resolved. This CDR3 is built from 13 residues. Trimming removed 6 bases from V and 5 bases from J, with 14 bases in between.